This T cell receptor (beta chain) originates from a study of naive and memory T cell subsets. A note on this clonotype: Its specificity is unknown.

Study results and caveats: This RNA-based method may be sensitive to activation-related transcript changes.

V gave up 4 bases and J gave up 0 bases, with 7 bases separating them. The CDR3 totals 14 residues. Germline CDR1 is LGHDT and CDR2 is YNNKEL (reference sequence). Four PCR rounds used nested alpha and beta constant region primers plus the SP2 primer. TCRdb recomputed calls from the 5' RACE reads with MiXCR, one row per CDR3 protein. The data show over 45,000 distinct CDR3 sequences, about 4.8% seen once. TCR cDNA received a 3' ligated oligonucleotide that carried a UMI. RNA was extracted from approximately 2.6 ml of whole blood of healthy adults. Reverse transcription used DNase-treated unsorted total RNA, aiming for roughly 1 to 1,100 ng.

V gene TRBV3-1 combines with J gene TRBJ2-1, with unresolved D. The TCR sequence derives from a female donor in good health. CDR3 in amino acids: CASSPGISYNEQFF. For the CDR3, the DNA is TGTGCCAGCAGCCCCGGTATCTCCTACAATGAGCAGTTCTTC.